The T cell receptor (beta chain) described here comes from a study of CD8 T cells in ankylosing spondylitis. The V and J ends lost 7 bases and 5 bases respectively, with 17 bases between them. This CDR3 spans 15 amino acids. TCRdb independently ran MiXCR on the 5' RACE reads; one entry per CDR3 protein. Of 500,000 to 550,000 distinct CDR3 sequences listed, approximately 12% are singletons. Comments on this clonotype: As yet, its antigen is unknown.

General observations from the study: Ankylosing spondylitis blood appeared to be characterized by a TCR beta motif of eight highly homologous variants. Earlier authors reported some of these motif variants in reactive arthritis synovial fluid and blood. Significantly higher representation of disease-linked clones was reported for matched ankylosing spondylitis synovial fluid.

The specimen sequenced was blood, either unsorted or a sorted T cell fraction (not recorded which). The chain combines TRBV12-3 or TRBV12-4 with TRBJ2-2; the D call may be TRBD1 or TRBD2 (6 bases each). This TCR came from a male donor with ankylosing spondylitis. CDR3 sequence: CASILWGAGTGELFF. CDR3 in DNA: TGTGCCAGCATCCTTTGGGGGGCGGGGACCGGGGAGCTGTTTTTT.